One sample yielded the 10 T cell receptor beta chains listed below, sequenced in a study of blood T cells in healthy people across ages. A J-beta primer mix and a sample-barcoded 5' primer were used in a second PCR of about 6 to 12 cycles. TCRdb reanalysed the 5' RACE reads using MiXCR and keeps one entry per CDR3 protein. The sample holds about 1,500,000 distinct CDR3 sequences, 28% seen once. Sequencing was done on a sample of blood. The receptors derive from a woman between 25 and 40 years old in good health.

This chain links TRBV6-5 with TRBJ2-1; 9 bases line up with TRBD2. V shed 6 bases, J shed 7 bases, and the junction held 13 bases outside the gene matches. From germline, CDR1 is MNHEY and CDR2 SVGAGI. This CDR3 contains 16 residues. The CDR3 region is CASRQQSLAGINEQFF. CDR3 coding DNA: TGTGCCAGCAGACAACAGAGCCTAGCGGGAATTAATGAGCAGTTCTTC.

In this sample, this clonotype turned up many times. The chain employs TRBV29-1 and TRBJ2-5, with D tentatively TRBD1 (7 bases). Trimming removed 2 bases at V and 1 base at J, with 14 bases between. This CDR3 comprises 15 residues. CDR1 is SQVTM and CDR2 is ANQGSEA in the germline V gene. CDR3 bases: TGCAGCGTTGAAAAGGGCAGGGGGGTCCAAGAGACCCAGTACTTC. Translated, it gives CSVEKGRGVQETQYF.

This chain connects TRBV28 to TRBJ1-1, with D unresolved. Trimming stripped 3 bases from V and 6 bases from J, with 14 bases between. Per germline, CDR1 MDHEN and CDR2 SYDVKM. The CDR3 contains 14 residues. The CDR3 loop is CASSLVRSVAEAFF. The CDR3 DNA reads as TGTGCCAGCAGTTTGGTCCGATCCGTGGCTGAAGCTTTCTTT.

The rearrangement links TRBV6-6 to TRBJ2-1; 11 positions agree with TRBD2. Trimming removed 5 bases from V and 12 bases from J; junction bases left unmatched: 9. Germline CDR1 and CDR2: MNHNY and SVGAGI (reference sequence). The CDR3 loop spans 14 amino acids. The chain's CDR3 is CASSTGTSGFAQFF. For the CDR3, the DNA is TGTGCCAGCAGTACCGGGACTAGCGGTTTCGCGCAGTTCTTC.

DNA of the CDR3: TGCAGCGTTGATAAGGGACAGGGATTCCAAGAGACCCAGTACTTC. It yields the protein CSVDKGQGFQETQYF. This chain uses TRBV29-1 with TRBJ2-5; 9 bases are a match to TRBD1. The CDR3 loop spans 15 amino acids. Trimming at V came to 3 bases and at J to 1 base, leaving 6 bases not matched to a gene. Per the germline V gene, CDR1 is SQVTM and CDR2 is ANQGSEA. The full variable domain, in which reference TRBV29-1 and TRBJ2-5 provide the parts outside the CDR3, is SAVISQKPSRDICQRGTSLTIQCQVDSQVTMMFWYRQQPGQSLTLIATANQGSEATYESGFVIDKFPISRPNLTFSTLTVSNMSPEDSSIYLCSVDKGQGFQETQYFGPGTRLLVL.

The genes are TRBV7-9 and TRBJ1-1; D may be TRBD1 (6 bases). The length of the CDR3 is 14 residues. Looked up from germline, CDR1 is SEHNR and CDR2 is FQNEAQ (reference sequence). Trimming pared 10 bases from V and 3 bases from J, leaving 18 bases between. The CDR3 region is CATLGQGGDTEAFF. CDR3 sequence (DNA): TGTGCCACCCTAGGCCAAGGGGGGGACACTGAAGCTTTCTTT.

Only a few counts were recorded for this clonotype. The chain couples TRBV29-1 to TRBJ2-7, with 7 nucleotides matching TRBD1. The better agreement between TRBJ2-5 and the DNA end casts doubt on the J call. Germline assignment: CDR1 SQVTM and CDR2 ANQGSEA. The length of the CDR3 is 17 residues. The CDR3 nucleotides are TGCAGCGTTGAGATTTATGAGGACAGGTACTGGGAAGAGACCCAGTACTTC. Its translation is CSVEIYEDRYWEETQYF.

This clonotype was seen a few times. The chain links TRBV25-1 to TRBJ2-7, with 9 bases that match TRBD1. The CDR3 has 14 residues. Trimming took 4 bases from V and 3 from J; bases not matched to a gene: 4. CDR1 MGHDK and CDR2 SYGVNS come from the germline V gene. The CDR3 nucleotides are TGTGCCAGCAGTGCGGGACAGGGTATCTACGAGCAGTACTTC. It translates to CASSAGQGIYEQYF.

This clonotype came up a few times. In nucleotides, the CDR3 is TGCGCCAGCAGCCAAGCAGGGACAGGGTCCCATACGCAGTATTTT. Encoded protein: CASSQAGTGSHTQYF. J is TRBJ2-3 and V is TRBV4-1, with 9 bases aligning to TRBD1. Germline-derived CDR1 and CDR2 are MGHRA and YSYEKL. Losses at the gene ends were 1 base for V and 7 bases for J; bases not matched to a gene: 6. The CDR3 is made up of 15 amino acids.

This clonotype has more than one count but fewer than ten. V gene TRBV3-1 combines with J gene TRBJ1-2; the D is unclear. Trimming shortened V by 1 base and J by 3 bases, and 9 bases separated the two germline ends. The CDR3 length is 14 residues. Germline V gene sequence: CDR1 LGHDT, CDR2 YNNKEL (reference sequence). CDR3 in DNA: TGTGCCAGCAGCCAAGCCGGGCGGTACTATGGCTACACCTTC. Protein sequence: CASSQAGRYYGYTF.